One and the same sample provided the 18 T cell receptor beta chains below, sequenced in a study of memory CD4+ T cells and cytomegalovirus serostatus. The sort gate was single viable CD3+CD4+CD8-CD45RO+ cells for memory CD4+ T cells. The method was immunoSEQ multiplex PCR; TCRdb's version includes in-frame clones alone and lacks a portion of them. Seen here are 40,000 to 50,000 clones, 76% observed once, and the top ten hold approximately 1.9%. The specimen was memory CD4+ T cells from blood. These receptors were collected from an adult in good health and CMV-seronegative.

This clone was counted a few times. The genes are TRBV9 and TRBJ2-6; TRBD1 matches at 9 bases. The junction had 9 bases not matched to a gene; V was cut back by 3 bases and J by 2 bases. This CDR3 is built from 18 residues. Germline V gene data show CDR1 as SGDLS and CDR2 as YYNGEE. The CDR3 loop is CASSATGTGRPGANVLTF. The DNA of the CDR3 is TGTGCCAGCAGCGCCACCGGGACAGGGAGGCCTGGGGCCAACGTCCTGACTTTC.

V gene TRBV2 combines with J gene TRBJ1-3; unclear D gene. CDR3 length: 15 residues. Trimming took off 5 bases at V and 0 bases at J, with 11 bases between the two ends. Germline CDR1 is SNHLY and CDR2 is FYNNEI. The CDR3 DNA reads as TGTGCCAGCAGTCAGGCTCCTTTCTCTGGAAACACCATATATTTT. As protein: CASSQAPFSGNTIYF. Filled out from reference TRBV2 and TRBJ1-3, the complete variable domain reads EPEVTQTPSHQVTQMGQEVILRCVPISNHLYFYWYRQILGQKVEFLVSFYNNEISEKSEIFDDQFSVERPDGSNFTLKIRSTKLEDSAMYFCASSQAPFSGNTIYFGEGSWLTVV.

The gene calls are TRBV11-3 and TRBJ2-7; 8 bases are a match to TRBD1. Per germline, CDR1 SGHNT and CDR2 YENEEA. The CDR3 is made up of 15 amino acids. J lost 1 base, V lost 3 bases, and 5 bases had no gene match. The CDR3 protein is CASSFAQGVSYEQYF. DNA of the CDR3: TGTGCCAGCAGCTTCGCACAGGGGGTTTCCTACGAGCAGTACTTC.

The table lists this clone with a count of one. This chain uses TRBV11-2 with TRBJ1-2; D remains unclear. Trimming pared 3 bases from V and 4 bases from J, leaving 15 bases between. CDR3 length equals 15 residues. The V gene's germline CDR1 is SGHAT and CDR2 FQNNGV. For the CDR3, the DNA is TGTGCCAGCAGCTTTTCCTGGGATCGCAGCTATGGCTACACCTTC. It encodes CASSFSWDRSYGYTF.

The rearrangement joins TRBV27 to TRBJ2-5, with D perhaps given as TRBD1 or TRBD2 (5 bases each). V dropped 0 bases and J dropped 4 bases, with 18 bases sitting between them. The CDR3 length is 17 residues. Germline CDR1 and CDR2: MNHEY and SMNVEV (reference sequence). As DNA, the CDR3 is TGTGCCAGCAGTTTATCGAAGAAGAGGGGAGTACGAGAGACCCAGTACTTC. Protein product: CASSLSKKRGVRETQYF.

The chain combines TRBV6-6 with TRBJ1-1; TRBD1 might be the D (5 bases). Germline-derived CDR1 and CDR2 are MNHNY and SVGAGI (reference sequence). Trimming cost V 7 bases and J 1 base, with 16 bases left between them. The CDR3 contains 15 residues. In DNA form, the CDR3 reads TGTGCCAGCACCCCACGGCGGGGCGAGAACACTGAAGCTTTCTTT. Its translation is CASTPRRGENTEAFF.

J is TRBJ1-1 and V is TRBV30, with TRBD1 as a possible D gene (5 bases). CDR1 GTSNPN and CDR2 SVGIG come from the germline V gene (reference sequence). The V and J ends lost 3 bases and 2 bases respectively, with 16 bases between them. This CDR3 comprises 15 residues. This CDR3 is CAWRNKGLLNTEAFF. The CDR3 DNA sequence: TGTGCCTGGAGGAATAAGGGACTGTTAAACACTGAAGCTTTCTTT.

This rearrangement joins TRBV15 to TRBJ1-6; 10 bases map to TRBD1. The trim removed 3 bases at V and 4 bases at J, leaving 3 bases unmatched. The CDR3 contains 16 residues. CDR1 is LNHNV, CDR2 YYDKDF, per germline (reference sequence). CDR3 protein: CATSSGQGEYNSPLHF. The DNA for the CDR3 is TGTGCCACCAGCAGCGGACAGGGGGAATATAATTCACCCCTCCACTTT.

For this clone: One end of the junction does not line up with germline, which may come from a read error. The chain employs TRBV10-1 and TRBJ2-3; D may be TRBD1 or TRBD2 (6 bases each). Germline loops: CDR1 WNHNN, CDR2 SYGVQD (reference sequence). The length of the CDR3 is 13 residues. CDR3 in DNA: TGCGCCAGCAGTATGGGGGGCACGGATACGCAGTATTTT. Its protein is CASSMGGTDTQYF.

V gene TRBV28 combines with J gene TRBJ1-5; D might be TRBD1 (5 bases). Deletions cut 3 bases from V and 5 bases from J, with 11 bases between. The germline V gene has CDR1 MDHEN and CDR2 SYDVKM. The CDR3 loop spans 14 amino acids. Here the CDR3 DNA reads TGTGCCAGCAGTTTTCAGGGAACCTATCAGCCCCAGCATTTT. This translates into CASSFQGTYQPQHF.

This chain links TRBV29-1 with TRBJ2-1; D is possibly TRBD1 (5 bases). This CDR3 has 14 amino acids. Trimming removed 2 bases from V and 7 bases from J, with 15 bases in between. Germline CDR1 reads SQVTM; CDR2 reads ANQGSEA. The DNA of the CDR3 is TGCAGCGTTGAAAGGGGATTTTCTCGGAATGAGCAGTTCTTC. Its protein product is CSVERGFSRNEQFF.

The CDR3: CASSYIATNEKLFF. The DNA for the CDR3 is TGTGCCAGCAGTTACATAGCAACTAATGAAAAACTGTTTTTT. This chain uses TRBV28 with TRBJ1-4; D is uncertain. This CDR3 contains 14 residues. CDR1 is MDHEN and CDR2 is SYDVKM in the germline V gene. Trimming cost V 4 bases and J 0 bases, with 6 bases left between them. The full variable domain, rest sourced from reference TRBV28 and TRBJ1-4, is DVKVTQSSRYLVKRTGEKVFLECVQDMDHENMFWYRQDPGLGLRLIYFSYDVKMKEKGDIPEGYSVSREKKERFSLILESASTNQTSMYLCASSYIATNEKLFFGSGTQLSVL.

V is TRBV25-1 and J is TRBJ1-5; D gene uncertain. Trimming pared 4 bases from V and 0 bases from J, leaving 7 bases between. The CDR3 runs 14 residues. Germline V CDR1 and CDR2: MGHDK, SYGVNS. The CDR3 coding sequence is TGTGCCAGCAGTGGGGTGAATAGCAATCAGCCCCAGCATTTT. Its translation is CASSGVNSNQPQHF.

CDR3 region: CASSQADRSEAFF. The CDR3 DNA reads TGTGCCAGCAGCCAAGCTGACAGATCTGAAGCTTTCTTT. The chain carries TRBV4-2 and TRBJ1-1, with D maybe TRBD1 (5 bases). The CDR3 spans 13 residues. V dropped 1 base and J dropped 6 bases, with 9 bases sitting between them. CDR1 is LGHNA, CDR2 YNFKEQ, per germline.

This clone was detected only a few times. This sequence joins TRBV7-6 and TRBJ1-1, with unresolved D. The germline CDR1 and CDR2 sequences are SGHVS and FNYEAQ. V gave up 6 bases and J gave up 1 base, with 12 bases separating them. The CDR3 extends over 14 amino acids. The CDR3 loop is CASRPLTPNTEAFF. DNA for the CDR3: TGTGCCAGCAGACCACTGACACCGAACACTGAAGCTTTCTTT.

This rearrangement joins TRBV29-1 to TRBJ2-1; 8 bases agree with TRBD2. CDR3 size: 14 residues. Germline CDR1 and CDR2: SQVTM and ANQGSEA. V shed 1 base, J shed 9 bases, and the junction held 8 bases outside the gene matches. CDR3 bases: TGCAGCGTTGAAGTTAATGGACTAGCCGGTGAGCAGTTCTTC. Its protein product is CSVEVNGLAGEQFF.

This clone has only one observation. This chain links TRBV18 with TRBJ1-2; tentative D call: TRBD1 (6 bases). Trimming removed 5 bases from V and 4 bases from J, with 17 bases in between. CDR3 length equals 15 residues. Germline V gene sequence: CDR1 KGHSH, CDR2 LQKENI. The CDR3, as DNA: TGTGCCAGCTCAGAAAAACAGGGCGACGCCTATGGCTACACCTTC. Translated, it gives CASSEKQGDAYGYTF.

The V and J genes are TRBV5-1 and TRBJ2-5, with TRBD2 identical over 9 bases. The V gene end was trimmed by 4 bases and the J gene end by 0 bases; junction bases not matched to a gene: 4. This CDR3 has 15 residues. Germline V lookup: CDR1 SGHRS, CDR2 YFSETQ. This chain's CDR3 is CASSPTSGHQETQYF. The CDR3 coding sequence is TGCGCCAGCAGCCCGACTAGCGGACACCAAGAGACCCAGTACTTC. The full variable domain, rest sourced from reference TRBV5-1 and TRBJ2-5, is KAGVTQTPRYLIKTRGQQVTLSCSPISGHRSVSWYQQTPGQGLQFLFEYFSETQRNKGNFPGRFSGRQFSNSRSEMNVSTLELGDSALYLCASSPTSGHQETQYFGPGTRLLVL.